These 11 T cell receptor beta chains were sequenced from one sample in a study of cytomegalovirus exposure and HLA in healthy donors. Use of 60 Vbeta and 13 Jbeta primers characterized the PCR. Data came from immunoSEQ multiplex PCR; TCRdb stores just in-frame clones and leaves some out. The sample has about 160,000 clones, 60% to 85% seen once. The sequenced sample consisted of PBMCs. The receptors were gathered from a man aged 30 to 39 in good health and CMV-seropositive.

The CDR3 spells CASSPRQGPKNIQYF. The CDR3 region has the DNA TGTGCCAGCAGCCCAAGACAGGGTCCCAAAAACATTCAGTACTTC. This chain links TRBV5-6 with TRBJ2-4; TRBD1 matches at 7 bases. After removal of 4 bases from V and 2 bases from J, the junction contained 6 bases not matched to a gene. The length of the CDR3 is 15 residues. From germline, CDR1 is SGHDT and CDR2 YYEEEE.

The V and J genes are TRBV7-9 and TRBJ2-7; 8 positions agree with TRBD1. The CDR3 sequence is 15 residues long. J gave up 6 bases and V 1 base, and 8 bases lay outside the gene matches. Germline V gene sequence: CDR1 SEHNR, CDR2 FQNEAQ (reference sequence). Written as DNA, the CDR3 is TGTGCCAGCAGCTTAGGTAGCTCAGGGGGCTCCGAGCAGTACTTC. Its translation is CASSLGSSGGSEQYF.

The chain combines TRBV27 with TRBJ2-2, with D perhaps matching TRBD1 (6 bases). The CDR3 spans 17 residues. The germline V and J ends were trimmed by 7 bases and 2 bases, with 20 bases remaining between them. The germline gives CDR1 MNHEY, CDR2 SMNVEV (reference sequence). Here the CDR3 reads CASTQIRTEANTGELFF. In nucleotides, the CDR3 is TGTGCCAGCACCCAGATTAGGACAGAGGCTAACACCGGGGAGCTGTTTTTT.

The sample holds a few counts of this clone. The V gene is TRBV18, the J gene TRBJ2-2, with 8 bases fitting TRBD1. The germline V gene encodes CDR1 KGHSH and CDR2 LQKENI. The V gene end was trimmed by 5 bases and the J gene end by 5 bases; junction bases not matched to a gene: 4. This CDR3 is built from 14 residues. The CDR3 loop reads CASSGRQGTGELFF. CDR3 nucleotides: TGTGCCAGCTCAGGCAGACAGGGGACCGGGGAGCTGTTTTTT.

The CDR3 DNA follows: TGTGCCAGCAGCAATCGACAGGATCAGCCCCAGCATTTT. Amino acids: CASSNRQDQPQHF. The chain employs TRBV9 and TRBJ1-5; the D gene is possibly TRBD1 (6 bases). Germline V CDR1 and CDR2: SGDLS, YYNGEE. Trimming removed 4 bases from V and 5 bases from J, with 10 bases in between. This CDR3 region has 13 residues.

V usage is TRBV12-1 and J usage is TRBJ1-5; the D call in the table, TRBD1, was not verified against the DNA. TRBV12-1 is a known pseudogene. CDR3 length: 16 residues. Here the CDR3 DNA reads TGTGCCAGCAGATCACTCCCAGGGTCTCCAAGCCAGCCCCAGCATTTT. It is translated as CASRSLPGSPSQPQHF.

The rearrangement uses TRBV27 and TRBJ2-1, with D uncertain. V was pared by 3 bases and J by 8 bases, with 8 bases between. The CDR3 has 12 residues. CDR1 is MNHEY and CDR2 is SMNVEV in the germline V gene (reference sequence). CDR3 sequence reads: CASSFGSHEQFF. The CDR3, as DNA: TGTGCCAGCAGTTTCGGGTCCCATGAGCAGTTCTTC.

V is TRBV4-3 and J is TRBJ2-7; a possible D gene is TRBD2 (6 bases). Germline V CDR1 and CDR2: LGHNA, YSLEER. The CDR3 covers 15 residues. The V end was cut by 0 bases, the J end by 3 bases, with 12 bases between. CDR3 amino acids: CASSQEVAVDYEQYF. CDR3 sequence (DNA): TGCGCCAGCAGCCAAGAGGTAGCGGTTGACTACGAGCAGTACTTC.

This clone came up a few times. The chain is built from TRBV7-6 and TRBJ2-7, with D perhaps TRBD1 (5 bases). The CDR3 is 14 amino acids. Trimming shortened V by 5 bases and J by 1 base, and 12 bases separated the two germline ends. The V gene's germline CDR1 is SGHVS and CDR2 FNYEAQ. As DNA, the CDR3 is TGTGCCAGCAGCCAAGCTCAGGGTTCCTACGAGCAGTACTTC. Protein: CASSQAQGSYEQYF.

This rearrangement joins TRBV5-4 to TRBJ1-1, with 9 positions matching TRBD1. Germline CDR1 is SGHNT and CDR2 is YYREEE (reference sequence). J gave up 5 bases and V 5 bases, and 7 bases lay outside the gene matches. CDR3 length: 14 residues. DNA for the CDR3: TGTGCCAGCAGACCGGGACAGGGAAGGACTGAAGCTTTCTTT. Translating it yields CASRPGQGRTEAFF.

The chain carries TRBV12-2 and TRBJ1-5; the table's D call of TRBD1 was not tested on the DNA. TRBV12-2 is flagged as a pseudogene. CDR3 length: 18 residues. The CDR3 is CASRLRQGAGTSNQPQHF. In DNA form, the CDR3 reads TGTGCAAGTCGCTTAAGACAGGGGGCGGGAACTAGCAATCAGCCCCAGCATTTT.